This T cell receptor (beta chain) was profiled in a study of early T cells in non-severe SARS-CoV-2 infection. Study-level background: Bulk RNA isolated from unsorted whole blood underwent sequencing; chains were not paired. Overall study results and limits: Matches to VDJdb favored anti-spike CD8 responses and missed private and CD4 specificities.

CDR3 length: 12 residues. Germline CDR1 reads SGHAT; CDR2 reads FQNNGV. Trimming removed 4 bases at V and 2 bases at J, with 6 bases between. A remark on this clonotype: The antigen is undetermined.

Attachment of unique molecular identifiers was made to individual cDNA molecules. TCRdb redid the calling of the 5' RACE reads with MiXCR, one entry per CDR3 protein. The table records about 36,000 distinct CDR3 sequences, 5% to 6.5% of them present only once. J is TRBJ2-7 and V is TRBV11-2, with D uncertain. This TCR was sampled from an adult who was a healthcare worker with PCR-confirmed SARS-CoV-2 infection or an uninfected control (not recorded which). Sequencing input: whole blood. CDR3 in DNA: TGTGCCAGCAGCTCAGGTACCTACGAGCAGTACTTC. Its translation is CASSSGTYEQYF.